The 2 T cell receptor beta chains in this list originate from one sample, sequenced in a study of blood T cell repertoires in COVID-19. Profiling relied on immunoSEQ multiplex PCR, and the TCRdb table lists in-frame clones only, not all of them. Seen here are under 300,000 clones, around 80% observed once, and the top ten hold approximately 16%. The sequenced material came from PBMCs or T cells enriched from blood (not recorded which). The origin of the receptors is a man aged 40-49 years who had recovered from COVID-19.

This clone came up a few times. J is TRBJ1-1 and V is TRBV2; perhaps TRBD1 as D (6 bases). This CDR3 has 14 residues. Looked up from germline, CDR1 is SNHLY and CDR2 is FYNNEI. Trimming left V 7 bases short and J 1 base short, with 13 bases between. This CDR3 is CASTLSRGNTEAFF. The CDR3, as DNA: TGTGCCAGCACCCTCAGCAGGGGGAACACTGAAGCTTTCTTT.

This clone was recorded once. The chain employs TRBV12-3 or TRBV12-4 and TRBJ1-3; weak D call: TRBD1 (5 bases). V was trimmed by 6 bases and J by 11 bases, leaving 17 bases between them. The CDR3 loop spans 13 amino acids. This CDR3 reads CASSPRVPGAIYF. CDR3 in DNA: TGTGCCAGCAGCCCCAGAGTTCCGGGGGCCATATATTTT.